The source of this T cell receptor (beta chain) is a study of blood T cell repertoires in COVID-19. Method: immunoSEQ multiplex PCR; TCRdb's copy keeps in-frame clones and lacks some. This sample has over 600,000 clones; approximately 90% occur once, and the top ten carry approximately 0.3%. With 4 bases removed from V and 5 bases from J, the gap between germline ends came to 17 bases. The CDR3 contains 15 residues. Germline CDR1 and CDR2: SGHAT and FQNNGV. V and J are TRBV11-2 and TRBJ1-2, with D perhaps TRBD1 (5 bases). The sequenced sample consisted of peripheral blood. The TCR was taken from a woman aged 18-30 years with acute or convalescent COVID-19. DNA of the CDR3: TGTGCCAGCAGCTCCTCGGCGGACAAGAGATATGGCTACACCTTC. It encodes CASSSSADKRYGYTF.